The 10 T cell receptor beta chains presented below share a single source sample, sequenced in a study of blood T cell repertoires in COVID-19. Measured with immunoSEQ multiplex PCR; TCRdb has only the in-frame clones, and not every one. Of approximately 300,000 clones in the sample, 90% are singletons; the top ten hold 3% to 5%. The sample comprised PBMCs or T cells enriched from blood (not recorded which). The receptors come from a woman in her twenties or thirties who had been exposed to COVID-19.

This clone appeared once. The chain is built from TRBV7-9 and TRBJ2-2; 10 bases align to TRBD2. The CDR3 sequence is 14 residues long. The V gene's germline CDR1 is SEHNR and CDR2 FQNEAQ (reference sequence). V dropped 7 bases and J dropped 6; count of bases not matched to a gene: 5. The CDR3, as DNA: TGTGCCAGCACCCGGGGACTAGCGTCCGGGGAGCTGTTTTTT. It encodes CASTRGLASGELFF.

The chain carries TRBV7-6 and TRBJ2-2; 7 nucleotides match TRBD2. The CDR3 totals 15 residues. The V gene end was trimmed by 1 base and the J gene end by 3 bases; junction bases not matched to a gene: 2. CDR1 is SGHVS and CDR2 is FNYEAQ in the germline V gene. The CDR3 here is CASSLVAGDTGELFF. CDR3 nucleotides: TGTGCCAGCAGCTTAGTTGCGGGGGACACCGGGGAGCTGTTTTTT.

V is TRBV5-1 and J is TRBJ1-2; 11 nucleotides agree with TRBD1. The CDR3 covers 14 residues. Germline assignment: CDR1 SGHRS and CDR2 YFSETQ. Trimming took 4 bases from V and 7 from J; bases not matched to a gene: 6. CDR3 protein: CASSTDRGLGGYTF. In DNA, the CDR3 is TGCGCCAGCAGCACGGACAGGGGGCTAGGTGGCTACACCTTC.

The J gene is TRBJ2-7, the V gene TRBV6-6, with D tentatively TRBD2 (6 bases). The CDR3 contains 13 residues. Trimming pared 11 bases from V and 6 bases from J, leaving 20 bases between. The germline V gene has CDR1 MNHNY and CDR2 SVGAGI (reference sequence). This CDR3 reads CAAGGASLGEQYF. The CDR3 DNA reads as TGTGCCGCAGGCGGGGCCTCCCTTGGCGAGCAGTACTTC.

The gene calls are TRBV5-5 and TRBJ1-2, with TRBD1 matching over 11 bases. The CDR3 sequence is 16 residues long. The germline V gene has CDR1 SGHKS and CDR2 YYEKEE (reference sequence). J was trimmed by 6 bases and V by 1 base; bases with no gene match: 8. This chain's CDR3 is CASSLRGDRGMDGYTF. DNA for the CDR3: TGTGCCAGCAGCTTGCGGGGGGACAGGGGGATGGATGGCTACACCTTC.

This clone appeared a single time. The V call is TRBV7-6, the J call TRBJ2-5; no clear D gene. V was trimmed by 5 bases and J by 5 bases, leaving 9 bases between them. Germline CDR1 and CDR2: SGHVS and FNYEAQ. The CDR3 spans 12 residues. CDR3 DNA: TGTGCCAGCAGCCCCCGTATTGAGACCCAGTACTTC. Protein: CASSPRIETQYF.

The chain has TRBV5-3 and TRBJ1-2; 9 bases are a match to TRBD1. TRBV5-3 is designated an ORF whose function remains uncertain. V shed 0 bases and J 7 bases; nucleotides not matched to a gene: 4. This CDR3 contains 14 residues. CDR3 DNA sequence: TGTGCCAGAAGCTTGGACAGGGGGCCCCTTGGCTACACCTTC. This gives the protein CARSLDRGPLGYTF.

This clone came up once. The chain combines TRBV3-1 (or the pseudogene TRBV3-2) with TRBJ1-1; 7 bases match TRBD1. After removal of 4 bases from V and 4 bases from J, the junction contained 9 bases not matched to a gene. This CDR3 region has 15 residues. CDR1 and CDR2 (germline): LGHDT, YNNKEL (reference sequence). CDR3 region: CASSPGTAQFTEAFF. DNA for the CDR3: TGTGCCAGCAGCCCAGGGACAGCCCAGTTCACTGAAGCTTTCTTT.

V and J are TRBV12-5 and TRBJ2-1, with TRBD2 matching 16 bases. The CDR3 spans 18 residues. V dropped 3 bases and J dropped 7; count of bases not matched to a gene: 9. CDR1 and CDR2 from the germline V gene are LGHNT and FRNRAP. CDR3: CASGFGTSGGAPLNEQFF. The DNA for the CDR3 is TGTGCTAGTGGTTTCGGGACTAGCGGGGGGGCCCCGTTGAATGAGCAGTTCTTC.

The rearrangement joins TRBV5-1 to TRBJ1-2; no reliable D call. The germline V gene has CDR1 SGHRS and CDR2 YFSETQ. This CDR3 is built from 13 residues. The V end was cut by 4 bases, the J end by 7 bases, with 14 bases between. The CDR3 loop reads CASSLSDRGGYTF. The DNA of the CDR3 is TGCGCCAGCAGCCTGAGCGACCGGGGTGGCTACACCTTC.